One and the same sample provided the 18 T cell receptor beta chains below, sequenced in a study of metastatic and nonmetastatic thyroid tumors. Nobody among the patients had been given any treatment before thyroid surgery. MiXCR reprocessed the PCR reads for TCRdb. The data hold approximately 90,000 clones, with around 7.8% observed a single time. Sequenced input: blood. The receptor set was obtained from a female donor with papillary thyroid cancer or a benign thyroid nodule (not recorded which). Some clones in this sample may be carry-over from other donors' samples.

This clone was seen at least ten times. The V call is TRBV27, the J call TRBJ2-1, with 9 bases that match TRBD2. Germline CDR1 reads MNHEY; CDR2 reads SMNVEV (reference sequence). J was trimmed by 7 bases and V by 2 bases; bases with no gene match: 12. The CDR3 consists of 17 residues. The CDR3 region has the DNA TGTGCCAGCAGTTTAGAAGGGAGGCTAGCGGGGAGGAATGAGCAGTTCTTC. Its protein product is CASSLEGRLAGRNEQFF.

This clone was counted only a few times. V is TRBV4-1 and J is TRBJ2-3; TRBD2 matches 10 bases. Germline lookup yields CDR1 MGHRA and CDR2 YSYEKL. The CDR3 covers 17 residues. V shed 1 base, J shed 2 bases, and the junction held 6 bases outside the gene matches. This CDR3 is CASSQGGLAGVTDTQYF. The DNA for the CDR3 is TGCGCCAGCAGCCAAGGAGGGCTAGCGGGGGTCACAGATACGCAGTATTTT.

In its sample, this clone was seen many times. The chain combines TRBV13 with TRBJ2-1, with 7 positions matching TRBD1. CDR1 PRHDT and CDR2 FYEKMQ come from the germline V gene (reference sequence). Trimming removed 1 base from V and 8 bases from J; junction bases left unmatched: 5. The CDR3 is 14 amino acids. The CDR3 DNA reads TGTGCCAGCAGCTTAGACAGGGGTTTACATGAGCAGTTCTTC. As protein: CASSLDRGLHEQFF.

About this clone itself: This clone may be a read error of a much larger clone one base away. V and J are TRBV5-1 and TRBJ2-7; 7 bases are shared with TRBD1. J was trimmed by 6 bases and V by 1 base; bases with no gene match: 4. Germline CDR1 reads SGHRS; CDR2 reads YFSETQ. The CDR3 extends over 13 amino acids. Written as DNA, the CDR3 is TGCGCCAGCAGCTTGCCAGGGGGAAGCGAGCAGTACTTC. Encoded protein: CASSLPGGSEQYF.

There are many counts of this clone. The V call is TRBV25-1, the J call TRBJ1-2; the D is unclear. This CDR3 is built from 11 residues. In germline, CDR1 is MGHDK, CDR2 SYGVNS. With 7 bases removed from V and 10 bases from J, the gap between germline ends came to 13 bases. Here the CDR3 reads CASTQNGDYTF. CDR3 DNA sequence: TGTGCCAGCACTCAGAACGGGGACTACACCTTC.

In its sample, this clone was seen many times. This sequence joins TRBV6-1 and TRBJ2-2; D unclear. Deletions cut 1 base from V and 3 bases from J, with 9 bases between. The CDR3 runs to 15 residues. The germline CDR1 and CDR2 sequences are MNHNS and SASEGT. As DNA, the CDR3 is TGTGCCAGCAGTGAAGTTGCCGGCTACACCGGGGAGCTGTTTTTT. Protein sequence: CASSEVAGYTGELFF.

Notes on this clone: Different DNA sequences within this sample yield the same CDR3. The rearrangement uses TRBV7-3 and TRBJ2-5; tentatively, D is TRBD1 (5 bases). CDR3 length: 15 amino acids. Germline CDR1 SGHTA, CDR2 FQGTGA. V gave up 0 bases and J gave up 4 bases, with 12 bases separating them. Written as DNA, the CDR3 is TGTGCCAGCAGCTTAACTTTGGGGCCTTTAGAGACCCAGTACTTC. It specifies CASSLTLGPLETQYF.

This clone was counted at least ten times. V gene TRBV19 combines with J gene TRBJ2-7; D is unresolved. The V end lost 0 bases, the J end lost 2 bases, and 14 bases lay between the germline ends. Germline values: CDR1 LNHDA, CDR2 SQIVND (reference sequence). The CDR3 is 16 residues long. Written as DNA, the CDR3 is TGTGCCAGTAGTATAGATTTGAGAGGAGTTACCTACGAGCAGTACTTC. Translation gives CASSIDLRGVTYEQYF.

The chain is built from TRBV5-1 and TRBJ2-5; D is ambiguous. CDR1 and CDR2 from the germline V gene are SGHRS and YFSETQ. Trimming shortened V by 4 bases and J by 3 bases, and 10 bases separated the two germline ends. The length of the CDR3 is 13 residues. The DNA of the CDR3 is TGCGCCAGCAGCGACCCGGGCAAAGAGACCCAGTACTTC. Translating it yields CASSDPGKETQYF.

This clone was counted many times. The gene calls are TRBV20-1 and TRBJ2-3, with 10 bases that match TRBD1. From germline, CDR1 is DFQATT and CDR2 SNEGSKA (reference sequence). The CDR3 covers 15 residues. V shed 5 bases and J 3 bases; nucleotides not matched to a gene: 8. CDR3 DNA sequence: TGCAGTGCTCAGCCTGGACAGGGGGTGACAGATACGCAGTATTTT. Translation gives CSAQPGQGVTDTQYF.

A few counts support this clone. The CDR3 nucleotides are TGCAGTGCTGGGGCGGGGACACAGAACTACGAGCAGTACTTC. It specifies CSAGAGTQNYEQYF. The rearrangement joins TRBV20-1 to TRBJ2-7, with D perhaps matching TRBD1 or TRBD2 (6 bases each). The CDR3 has 14 amino acids. Germline values: CDR1 DFQATT, CDR2 SNEGSKA (reference sequence). V was trimmed by 5 bases and J by 3 bases, leaving 17 bases between them.

This clone occurred many times. The chain employs TRBV19 and TRBJ1-2; TRBD1 is a possible D gene (5 bases). V was clipped by 8 bases and J by 7 bases, with 17 bases between them. Germline V lookup: CDR1 LNHDA, CDR2 SQIVND (reference sequence). The CDR3 consists of 13 residues. The CDR3 DNA reads as TGTGCCAGTGGCCTTTCAAAGAGGGGTGGCTACACCTTC. It codes for CASGLSKRGGYTF.

V usage is TRBV7-3 and J usage is TRBJ2-5; 9 bases are a match to TRBD2. Germline V gene lookup returns CDR1 SGHTA and CDR2 FQGTGA. The CDR3 consists of 16 residues. Unmatched junction bases numbered 9, after V lost 2 bases and J lost 5 bases. CDR3 nucleotides: TGTGCCAGCAGCTTAGGTAGCGGGGGCCCAGGGGAGACCCAGTACTTC. Its translation is CASSLGSGGPGETQYF.

The chain carries TRBV27 and TRBJ2-5; D not resolved. The CDR3 covers 12 residues. Trimming left V 7 bases short and J 2 bases short, with 8 bases between. CDR1 MNHEY and CDR2 SMNVEV come from the germline V gene (reference sequence). The CDR3 region is CASTPPQETQYF. The CDR3 DNA reads TGTGCCAGCACCCCCCCTCAAGAGACCCAGTACTTC.

The rearrangement uses TRBV5-4 and TRBJ2-7; 9 nucleotides agree with TRBD2. J was trimmed by 1 base and V by 2 bases; bases with no gene match: 7. The CDR3 loop spans 16 amino acids. Per the germline V gene, CDR1 is SGHNT and CDR2 is YYREEE (reference sequence). CDR3 sequence: CASSFGGGAESYEQYF. The CDR3 DNA reads TGTGCCAGCAGCTTCGGCGGGGGGGCCGAATCCTACGAGCAGTACTTC.

This clone was picked up many times. V and J are TRBV5-6 and TRBJ1-3; the D is unclear. The germline V gene has CDR1 SGHDT and CDR2 YYEEEE. V shed 2 bases and J shed 4 bases, with 7 bases lying between them. CDR3 length equals 13 residues. The CDR3 spells CASSFGEGNTIYF. Written as DNA, the CDR3 is TGTGCCAGCAGCTTCGGGGAGGGAAACACCATATATTTT. Combining the CDR3 with reference TRBV5-6 and TRBJ1-3 gives the whole variable domain DAGVTQSPTHLIKTRGQQVTLRCSPKSGHDTVSWYQQALGQGPQFIFQYYEEEERQRGNFPDRFSGHQFPNYSSELNVNALLLGDSALYLCASSFGEGNTIYFGEGSWLTVV.

This clone was found many times. This chain connects TRBV29-1 to TRBJ1-2; D remains unclear. This CDR3 has 15 amino acids. Trimming shortened V by 0 bases and J by 7 bases, and 18 bases separated the two germline ends. Germline V gene data show CDR1 as SQVTM and CDR2 as ANQGSEA. CDR3 sequence reads: CSVEDRSRKRGGYTF. CDR3 coding DNA: TGCAGCGTTGAAGATCGGAGCAGGAAGCGGGGTGGCTACACCTTC.

This clone occurred many times. V is TRBV29-1 and J is TRBJ1-1; 7 bases map to TRBD1. The CDR3 totals 14 residues. Trimming cost V 7 bases and J 5 bases; bases outside gene matches: 13. Germline CDR1 is SQVTM and CDR2 is ANQGSEA. CDR3 amino acids: CSGHQAGGSTEAFF. CDR3 bases: TGCAGCGGCCACCAGGCAGGGGGAAGTACTGAAGCTTTCTTT.